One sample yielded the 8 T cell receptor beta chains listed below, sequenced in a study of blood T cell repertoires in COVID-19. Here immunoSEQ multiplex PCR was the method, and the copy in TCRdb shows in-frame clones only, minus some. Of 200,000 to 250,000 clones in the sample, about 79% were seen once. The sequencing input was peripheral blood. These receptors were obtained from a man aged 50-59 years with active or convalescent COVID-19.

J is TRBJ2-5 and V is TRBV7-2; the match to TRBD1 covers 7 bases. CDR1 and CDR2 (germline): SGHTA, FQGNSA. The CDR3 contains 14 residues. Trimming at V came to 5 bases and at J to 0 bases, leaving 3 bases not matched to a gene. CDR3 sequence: CASSRTGDQETQYF. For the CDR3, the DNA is TGTGCCAGCAGCCGGACAGGAGACCAAGAGACCCAGTACTTC.

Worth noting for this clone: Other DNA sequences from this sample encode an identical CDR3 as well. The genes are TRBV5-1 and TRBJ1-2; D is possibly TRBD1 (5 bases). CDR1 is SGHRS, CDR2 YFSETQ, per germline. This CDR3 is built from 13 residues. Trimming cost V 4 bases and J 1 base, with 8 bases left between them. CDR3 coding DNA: TGCGCCAGCAGCGGCCAGGGTAACTATGGCTACACCTTC. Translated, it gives CASSGQGNYGYTF.

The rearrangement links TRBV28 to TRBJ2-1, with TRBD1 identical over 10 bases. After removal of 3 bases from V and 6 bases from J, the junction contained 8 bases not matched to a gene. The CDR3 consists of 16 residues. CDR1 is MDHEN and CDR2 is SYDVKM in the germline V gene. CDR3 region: CASSFPGQGRVNEQFF. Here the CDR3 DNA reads TGTGCCAGCAGTTTCCCGGGACAGGGGCGCGTCAATGAGCAGTTCTTC.

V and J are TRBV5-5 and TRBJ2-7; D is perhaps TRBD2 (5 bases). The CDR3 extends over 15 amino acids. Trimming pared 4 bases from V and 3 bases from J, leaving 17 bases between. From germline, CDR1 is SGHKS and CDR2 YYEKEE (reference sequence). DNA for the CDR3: TGTGCCAGCAGCCCCGGGGTGGGCAGGCACTACGAGCAGTACGTC. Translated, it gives CASSPGVGRHYEQYV.

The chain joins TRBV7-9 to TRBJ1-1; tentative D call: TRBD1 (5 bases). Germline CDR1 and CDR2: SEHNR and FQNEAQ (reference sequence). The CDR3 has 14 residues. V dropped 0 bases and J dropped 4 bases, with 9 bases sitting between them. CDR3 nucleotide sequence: TGTGCCAGCAGCTTAGCGGGGGGACGCACTGAAGCTTTCTTT. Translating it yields CASSLAGGRTEAFF.

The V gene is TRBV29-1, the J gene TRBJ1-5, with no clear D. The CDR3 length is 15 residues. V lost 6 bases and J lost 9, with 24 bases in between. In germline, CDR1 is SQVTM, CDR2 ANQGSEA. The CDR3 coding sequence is TGCAGCGTCGGGGAAGCCACGGGAACCGGTGGGCCCCAGCATTTT. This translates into CSVGEATGTGGPQHF.

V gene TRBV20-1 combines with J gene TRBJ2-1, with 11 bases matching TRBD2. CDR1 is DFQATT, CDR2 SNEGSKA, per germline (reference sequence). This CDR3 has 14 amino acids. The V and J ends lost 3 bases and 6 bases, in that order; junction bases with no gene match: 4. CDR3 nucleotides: TGCAGTGCTAGTAGCGGGAGGGCCCTCAATGAGCAGTTCTTC. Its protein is CSASSGRALNEQFF.

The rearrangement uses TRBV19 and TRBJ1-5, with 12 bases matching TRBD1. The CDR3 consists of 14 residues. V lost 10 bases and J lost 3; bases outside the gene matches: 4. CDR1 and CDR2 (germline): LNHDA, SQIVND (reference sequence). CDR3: CATGTGGNNQPQHF. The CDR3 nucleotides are TGTGCCACCGGGACAGGGGGCAACAATCAGCCCCAGCATTTT.